What follows are 5 T cell receptor gamma chains derived from one specimen sequenced in a study of gamma delta lymphoproliferative disorders and STAT genes. TCRdb reran clone calling via CATT on the multiplex PCR reads. The sample consists of around 5,000 gamma-chain clones, around 8.2% of them appearing once. Genomic DNA from isolated PBMCs served as the sequencing template. The sample comprised blood. The receptors shown here come from a human donor in good health.

At least ten counts were recorded for this clone. This sequence joins TRGV9 and TRGJ1 or TRGJ2. TCRdb records no J gene; here it was assigned by comparing the DNA to germline. The CDR3 totals 10 residues. J gave up 11 bases and V 12 bases, and 13 bases lay outside the gene matches. Germline CDR1 and CDR2: GITISATS and ISYDGTV (reference sequence). The CDR3 bases are TGTGCCCCGGCGGGGGGGGAGAAACTCTTT. Encoded protein: CAPAGGEKLF.

This clone is labeled medium-sized. J is TRGJ1 or TRGJ2 and V is TRGV4. The J gene was missing in TCRdb and was found by matching the end of the DNA to germline. There are 12 residues in the CDR3. Germline CDR1 is EGSTGY and CDR2 is YDSYTSSV. The V segment lost 2 bases and the J segment 6 bases; nucleotides outside the gene matches: 4. CDR3 in amino acids: CATWDDGYKKLF. CDR3 bases: TGTGCCACCTGGGATGACGGTTATAAGAAACTCTTT.

The V call is TRGV10, the J call TRGJ1 or TRGJ2. TCRdb supplies no J gene; here it was assigned by aligning the nucleotide sequence to germline. TRGV10 is given ORF status, its function remaining uncertain. V shed 8 bases, J shed 11 bases, and the junction held 13 bases outside the gene matches. The CDR3 loop spans 12 amino acids. CDR3 in amino acids: CAAWDPESEKLF. The CDR3 coding sequence is TGTGCTGCGTGGGATCCGGAGAGCGAGAAACTCTTT.

In its sample, this clone ranks as medium-sized. Other nucleotide sequences from this sample produce the same CDR3. The chain links TRGV4 to TRGJ1 or TRGJ2. TCRdb records no J gene; here it was assigned by comparing the DNA to germline. The CDR3 runs to 13 residues. The germline gives CDR1 EGSTGY, CDR2 YDSYTSSV. The junction had 6 bases not matched to a gene; V was cut back by 0 bases and J by 7 bases. This CDR3 reads CATWDGPDYKKLF. The DNA for the CDR3 is TGTGCCACCTGGGATGGGCCAGACTATAAGAAACTCTTT.

This clone came up many times. In the same sample, other DNA sequences code for this CDR3. The chain is built from TRGV2 and TRGJ1 or TRGJ2. The J gene, absent from TCRdb, was called here by matching the DNA to germline. Germline CDR1 is EGSNGY and CDR2 is YDSYNSKV. V was pared by 0 bases and J by 2 bases, with 4 bases of the junction left unmatched. The CDR3 consists of 14 residues. This chain's CDR3 is CATWDGPYYYKKLF. The DNA of the CDR3 is TGTGCCACCTGGGACGGGCCTTATTATTATAAGAAACTCTTT.